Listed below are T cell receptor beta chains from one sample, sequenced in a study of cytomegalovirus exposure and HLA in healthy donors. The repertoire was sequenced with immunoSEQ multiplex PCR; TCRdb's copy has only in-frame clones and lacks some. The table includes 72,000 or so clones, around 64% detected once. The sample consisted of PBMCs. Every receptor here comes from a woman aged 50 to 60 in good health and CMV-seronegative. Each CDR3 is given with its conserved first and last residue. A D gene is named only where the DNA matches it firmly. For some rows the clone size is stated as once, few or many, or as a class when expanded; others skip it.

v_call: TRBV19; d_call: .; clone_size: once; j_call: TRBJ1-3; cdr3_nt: TGTGCCAGTAGTTTCGGGACACCAACCTCTGGAAACACCATATATTTT; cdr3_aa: CASSFGTPTSGNTIYF
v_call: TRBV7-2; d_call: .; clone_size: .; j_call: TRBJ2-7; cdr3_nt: TGTGCCAGCAGCTTAGACCCATCGGGAGCCGCCTACGAGCAGTACTTC; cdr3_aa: CASSLDPSGAAYEQYF
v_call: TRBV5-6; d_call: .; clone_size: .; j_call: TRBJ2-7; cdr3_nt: TGTGCCAGCAGCATCGACAGAGACGAGCAGTACTTC; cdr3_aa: CASSIDRDEQYF
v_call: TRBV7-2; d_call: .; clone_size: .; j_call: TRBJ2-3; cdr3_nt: TGTGCCAGCGGATTCGGGGATACGCAGTATTTT; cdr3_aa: CASGFGDTQYF
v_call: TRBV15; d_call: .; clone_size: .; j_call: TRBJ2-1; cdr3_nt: TGTGCCACCAGCAAGGAGGGAGACTCCTACAATGAGCAGTTCTTC; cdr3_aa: CATSKEGDSYNEQFF
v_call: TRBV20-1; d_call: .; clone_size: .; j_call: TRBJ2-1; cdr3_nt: TGCAGTGCAAAGGGGAATGAGCAGTTCTTC; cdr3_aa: CSAKGNEQFF
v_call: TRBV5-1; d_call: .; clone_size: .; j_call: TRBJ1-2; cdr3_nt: TGCGCCAGCAGCTTGAGGCCGTTCGGACAGAACTATGGCTACACCTTC; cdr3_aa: CASSLRPFGQNYGYTF
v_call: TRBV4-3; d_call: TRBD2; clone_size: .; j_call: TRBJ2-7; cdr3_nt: TGCGCCAGCAGCCAAGGGATAGCGGGAGGTAGTGGGGCCTACGAGCAGTACTTC; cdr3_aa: CASSQGIAGGSGAYEQYF
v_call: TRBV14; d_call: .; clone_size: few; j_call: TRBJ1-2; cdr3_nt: TGTGCCAGCAGCCAAGATTGGCAGGGAGGTGGCTACACCTTC; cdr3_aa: CASSQDWQGGGYTF
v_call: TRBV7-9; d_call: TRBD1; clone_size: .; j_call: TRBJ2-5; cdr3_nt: TGTGCCAGCAGCCGACAGGGGAAACAAGAGACCCAGTACTTC; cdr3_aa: CASSRQGKQETQYF
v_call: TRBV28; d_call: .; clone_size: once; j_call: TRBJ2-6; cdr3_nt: TGTGCCAGCAGTTTACTCCACAGCTCTGGGGCCAACGTCCTGACTTTC; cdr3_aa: CASSLLHSSGANVLTF
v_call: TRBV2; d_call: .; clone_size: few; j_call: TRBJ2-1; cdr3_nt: TGTGCCAGCAGTGGCCAGGGAGGAAATGAGCAGTTCTTC; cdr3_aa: CASSGQGGNEQFF
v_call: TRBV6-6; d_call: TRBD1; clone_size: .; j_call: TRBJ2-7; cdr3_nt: TGTGCCAGCAGTTACTCCGGGACAGGGTCCTACGAGCAGTACTTC; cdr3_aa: CASSYSGTGSYEQYF
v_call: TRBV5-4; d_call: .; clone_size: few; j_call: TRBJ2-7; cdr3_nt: TGTGCCAGCAGCCTATCCCAGCGGCTAATATACGAGCAGTACTTC; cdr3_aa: CASSLSQRLIYEQYF
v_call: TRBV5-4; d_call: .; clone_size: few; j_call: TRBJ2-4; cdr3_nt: TGTGCCAGCAGCTCCGACAGAAACATTCAGTACTTC; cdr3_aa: CASSSDRNIQYF
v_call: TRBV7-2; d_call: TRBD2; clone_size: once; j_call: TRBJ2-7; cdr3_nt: TGTGCCAGCAGCTTTAATAGCGGAGGAGCGGGGGAGCAGTACTTC; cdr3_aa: CASSFNSGGAGEQYF
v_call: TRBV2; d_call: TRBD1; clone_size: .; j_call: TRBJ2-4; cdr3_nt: TGTGCCAGCAGGCCAGACAGGGTTGCCAAAAACATTCAGTACTTC; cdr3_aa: CASRPDRVAKNIQYF
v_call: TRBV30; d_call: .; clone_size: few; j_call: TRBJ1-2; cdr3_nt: TGTGCCTGGAGTGTACGGGGAAACTATGGCTACACCTTC; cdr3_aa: CAWSVRGNYGYTF
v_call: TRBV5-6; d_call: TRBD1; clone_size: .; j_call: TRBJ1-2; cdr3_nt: TGTGCCAGCAGCAGAAGGGACAGGGGTGGCTATGGCTACACCTTC; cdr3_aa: CASSRRDRGGYGYTF
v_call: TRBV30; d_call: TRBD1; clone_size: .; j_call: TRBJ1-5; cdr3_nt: TGTGCCTCATCGGACAGGGGAGGCAATCAGCCCCAGCATTTT; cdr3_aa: CASSDRGGNQPQHF
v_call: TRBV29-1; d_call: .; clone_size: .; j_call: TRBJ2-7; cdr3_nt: TGCAGCGCCCGACAGGACAGCCTCGAGCAGTACTTC; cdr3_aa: CSARQDSLEQYF
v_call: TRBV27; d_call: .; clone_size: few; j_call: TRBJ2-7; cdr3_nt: TGTGCCAGCAGGGACACCCTATACGAGCAGTACTTC; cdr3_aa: CASRDTLYEQYF
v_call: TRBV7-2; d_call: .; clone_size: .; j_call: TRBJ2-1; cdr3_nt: TGTGCCAGCAGCTTAGAGTTAGTCGCTGAGCAGTTCTTC; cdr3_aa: CASSLELVAEQFF
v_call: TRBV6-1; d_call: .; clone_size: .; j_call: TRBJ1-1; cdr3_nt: TGTGCCAGCAGTGTGGAGGGGAACACTGAAGCTTTCTTT; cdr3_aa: CASSVEGNTEAFF
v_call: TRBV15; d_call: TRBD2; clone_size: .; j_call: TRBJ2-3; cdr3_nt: TGTGCCACCAGCAGAGCGGGACTAGCGTTGGTGGATACGCAGTATTTT; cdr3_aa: CATSRAGLALVDTQYF
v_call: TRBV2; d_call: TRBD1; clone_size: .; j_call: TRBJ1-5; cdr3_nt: TGTGCCATCCAGGGGGCGGGCAATCAGCCCCAGCATTTT; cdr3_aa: CAIQGAGNQPQHF
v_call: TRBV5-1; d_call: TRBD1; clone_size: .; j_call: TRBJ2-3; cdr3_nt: TGCGCCAGCAGCCTCCGTGGGACAGCTAGGGCGGAAGATACGCAGTATTTT; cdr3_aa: CASSLRGTARAEDTQYF
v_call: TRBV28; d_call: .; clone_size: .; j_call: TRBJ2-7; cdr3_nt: TGTGCCAGCAGTTTGCCCGGAGGTCCGTCCTACGAGCAGTACTTC; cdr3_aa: CASSLPGGPSYEQYF
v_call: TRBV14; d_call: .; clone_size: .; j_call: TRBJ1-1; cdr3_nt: TGTGCCAGCAGCCAAGAGCTCAGCGCCTCTGAAGCTTTCTTT; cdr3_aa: CASSQELSASEAFF
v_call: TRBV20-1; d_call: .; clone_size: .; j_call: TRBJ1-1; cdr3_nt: TGCAGGGGGGCAAGGGGGACTGAAGCTTTCTTT; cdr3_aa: CRGARGTEAFF
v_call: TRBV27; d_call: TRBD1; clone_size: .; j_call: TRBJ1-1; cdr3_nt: TGTGCCAGCAGTTTTTCCCTGCGGACAGGGCGGAACACTGAAGCTTTCTTT; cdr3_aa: CASSFSLRTGRNTEAFF
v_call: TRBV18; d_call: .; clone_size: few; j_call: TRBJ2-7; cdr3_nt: TGTGCCAGCTCACCAAGGACTGCTACCTACGAGCAGTACTTC; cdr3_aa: CASSPRTATYEQYF
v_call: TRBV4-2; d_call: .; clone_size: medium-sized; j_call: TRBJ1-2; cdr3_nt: TGTGCCAGCAGCCAAGTCGGGTTACAGGGATCTTATGGCTACACCTTC; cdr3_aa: CASSQVGLQGSYGYTF